This T cell receptor (beta chain) was obtained from a study of blood T cell repertoires in COVID-19. Study summary: Samples came from the United States, Italy and Spain, spanning acute and convalescent COVID-19.

Measured with immunoSEQ multiplex PCR; TCRdb has only the in-frame clones, and not every one. The table includes 250,000 to 300,000 clones, nearly 90% detected once. Trimming removed 5 bases at V and 8 bases at J, with 24 bases between. This CDR3 is built from 16 residues. Per the germline V gene, CDR1 is SEHNR and CDR2 is FQNEAQ (reference sequence). The rearrangement uses TRBV7-9 and TRBJ1-2; no definite D call. This TCR derives from a woman aged 40 to 50 who had recovered from COVID-19. The specimen sequenced was peripheral blood. For the CDR3, the DNA is TGTGCCAGCAGCCAACCTCGGGGAGGGTTGGGTCGGGGCTACACCTTC. Residues: CASSQPRGGLGRGYTF.